This TCR beta chain derives from a study of cytomegalovirus exposure and HLA in healthy donors. General study findings and limits: Later analysis identified a missense DCLRE1C variant that was linked to TCR beta V- and J-gene trimming. Immune exposure information comprised only CMV serostatus.

This clone was seen more than once but under ten times. Its cognate antigen is unknown. Germline V lookup: CDR1 SGHNT, CDR2 YYREEE (reference sequence). The trim removed 5 bases at V and 7 bases at J, leaving 2 bases unmatched. The CDR3 consists of 13 residues. With 60 Vbeta and 13 Jbeta primers, the PCR was carried out. This table comes from immunoSEQ multiplex PCR, and its TCRdb copy is limited to in-frame clones, with some not included. This sample has some 89,000 clones; approximately 80% occur once, and the top ten carry over 4%. The chain has TRBV5-4 and TRBJ2-1; 11 bases align to TRBD1. Specimen: PBMCs. This clonotype was obtained from a middle-aged woman in good health and CMV-seropositive. The CDR3 coding sequence is TGTGCCAGCAGGGGGACAGGGGGGAATGAGCAGTTCTTC. Its protein is CASRGTGGNEQFF.